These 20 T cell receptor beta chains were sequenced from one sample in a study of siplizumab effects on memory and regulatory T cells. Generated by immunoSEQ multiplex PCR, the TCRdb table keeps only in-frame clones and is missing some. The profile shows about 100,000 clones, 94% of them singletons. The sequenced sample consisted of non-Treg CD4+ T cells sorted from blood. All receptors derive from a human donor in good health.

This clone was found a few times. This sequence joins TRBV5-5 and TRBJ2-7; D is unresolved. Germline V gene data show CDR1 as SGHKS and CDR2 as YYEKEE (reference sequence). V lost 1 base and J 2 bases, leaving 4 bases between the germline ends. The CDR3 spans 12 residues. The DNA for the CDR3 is TGTGCCAGCAGCTTGTTAGCCTACGAGCAGTACTTC. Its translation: CASSLLAYEQYF.

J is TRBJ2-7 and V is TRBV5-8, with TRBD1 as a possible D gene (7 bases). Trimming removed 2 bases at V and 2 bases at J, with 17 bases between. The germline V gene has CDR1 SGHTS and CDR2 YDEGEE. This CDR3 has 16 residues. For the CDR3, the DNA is TGTGCCAGCAGCTTCACCGGAGGGACAGTTCCCTACGAGCAGTACTTC. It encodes CASSFTGGTVPYEQYF.

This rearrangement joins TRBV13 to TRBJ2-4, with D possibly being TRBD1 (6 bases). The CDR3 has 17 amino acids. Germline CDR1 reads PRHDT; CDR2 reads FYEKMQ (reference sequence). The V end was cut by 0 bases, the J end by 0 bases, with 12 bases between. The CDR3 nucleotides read TGTGCCAGCAGCTTAGGCCGGGACACCATAGCCAAAAACATTCAGTACTTC. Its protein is CASSLGRDTIAKNIQYF.

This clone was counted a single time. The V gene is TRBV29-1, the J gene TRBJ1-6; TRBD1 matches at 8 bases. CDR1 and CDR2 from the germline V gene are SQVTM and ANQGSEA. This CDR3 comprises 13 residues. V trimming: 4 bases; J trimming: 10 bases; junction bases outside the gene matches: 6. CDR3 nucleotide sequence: TGCAGCGTTGCGATCGGACAGGGCTCACCCCTCCACTTT. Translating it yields CSVAIGQGSPLHF.

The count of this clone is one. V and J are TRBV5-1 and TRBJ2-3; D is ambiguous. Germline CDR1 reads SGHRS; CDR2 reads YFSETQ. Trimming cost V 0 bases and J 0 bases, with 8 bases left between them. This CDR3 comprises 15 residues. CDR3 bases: TGCGCCAGCAGCTTGGTGGTAGGGAGCACAGATACGCAGTATTTT. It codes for CASSLVVGSTDTQYF.

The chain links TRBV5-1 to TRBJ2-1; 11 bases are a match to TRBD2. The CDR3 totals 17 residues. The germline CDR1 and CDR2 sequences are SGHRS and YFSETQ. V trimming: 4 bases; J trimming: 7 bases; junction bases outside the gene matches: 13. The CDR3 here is CASSPSLAGVSRNEQFF. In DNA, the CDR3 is TGCGCCAGCAGCCCCTCACTAGCGGGAGTATCCAGAAATGAGCAGTTCTTC.

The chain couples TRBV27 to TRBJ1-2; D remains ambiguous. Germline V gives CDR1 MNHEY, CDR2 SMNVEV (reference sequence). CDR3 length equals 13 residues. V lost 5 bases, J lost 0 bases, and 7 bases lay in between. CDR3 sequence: CASSMTPNYGYTF. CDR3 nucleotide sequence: TGTGCCAGCAGTATGACACCTAACTATGGCTACACCTTC.

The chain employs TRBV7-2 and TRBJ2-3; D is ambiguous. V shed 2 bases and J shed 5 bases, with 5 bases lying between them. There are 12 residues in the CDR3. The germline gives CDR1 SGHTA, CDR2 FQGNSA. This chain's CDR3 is CASSLNGDTQYF. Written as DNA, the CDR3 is TGTGCCAGCAGCTTAAACGGAGATACGCAGTATTTT.

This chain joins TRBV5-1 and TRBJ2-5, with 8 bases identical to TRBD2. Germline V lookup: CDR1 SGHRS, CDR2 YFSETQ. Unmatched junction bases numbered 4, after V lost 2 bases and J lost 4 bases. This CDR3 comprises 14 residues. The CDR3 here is CASSFGRGGETQYF. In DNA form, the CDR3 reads TGCGCCAGCAGCTTTGGACGGGGGGGAGAGACCCAGTACTTC.

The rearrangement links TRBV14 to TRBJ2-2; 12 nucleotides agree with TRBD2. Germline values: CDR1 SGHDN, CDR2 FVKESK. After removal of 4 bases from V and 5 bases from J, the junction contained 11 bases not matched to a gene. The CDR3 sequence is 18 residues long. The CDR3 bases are TGTGCCAGCAGCCCAAGGAGGCTAGCGGGAGGGAGTACCGGGGAGCTGTTTTTT. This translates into CASSPRRLAGGSTGELFF.

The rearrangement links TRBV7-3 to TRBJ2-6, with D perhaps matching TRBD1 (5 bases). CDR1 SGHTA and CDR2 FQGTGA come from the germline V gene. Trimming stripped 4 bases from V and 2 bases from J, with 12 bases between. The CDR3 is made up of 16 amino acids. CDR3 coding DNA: TGTGCCAGCAGCTCCACAGGTCTCCCTGGGGCCAACGTCCTGACTTTC. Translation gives CASSSTGLPGANVLTF.

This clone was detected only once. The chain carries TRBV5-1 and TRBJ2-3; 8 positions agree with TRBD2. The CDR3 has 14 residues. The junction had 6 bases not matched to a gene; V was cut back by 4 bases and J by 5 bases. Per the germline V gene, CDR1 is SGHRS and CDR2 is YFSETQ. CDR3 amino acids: CASSPGRGGDTQYF. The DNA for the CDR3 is TGCGCCAGCAGCCCCGGACGGGGGGGAGATACGCAGTATTTT. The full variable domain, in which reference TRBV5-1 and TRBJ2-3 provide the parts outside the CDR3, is KAGVTQTPRYLIKTRGQQVTLSCSPISGHRSVSWYQQTPGQGLQFLFEYFSETQRNKGNFPGRFSGRQFSNSRSEMNVSTLELGDSALYLCASSPGRGGDTQYFGPGTRLTVL.

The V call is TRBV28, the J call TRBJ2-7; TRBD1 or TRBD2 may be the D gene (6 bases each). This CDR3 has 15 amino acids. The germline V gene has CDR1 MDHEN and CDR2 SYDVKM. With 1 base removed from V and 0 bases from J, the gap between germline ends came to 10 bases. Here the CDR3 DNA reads TGTGCCAGCAGTTTATCCGGGGGCGGCTCCTACGAGCAGTACTTC. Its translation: CASSLSGGGSYEQYF. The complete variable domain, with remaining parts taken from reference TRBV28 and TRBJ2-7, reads DVKVTQSSRYLVKRTGEKVFLECVQDMDHENMFWYRQDPGLGLRLIYFSYDVKMKEKGDIPEGYSVSREKKERFSLILESASTNQTSMYLCASSLSGGGSYEQYFGPGTRLTVT.

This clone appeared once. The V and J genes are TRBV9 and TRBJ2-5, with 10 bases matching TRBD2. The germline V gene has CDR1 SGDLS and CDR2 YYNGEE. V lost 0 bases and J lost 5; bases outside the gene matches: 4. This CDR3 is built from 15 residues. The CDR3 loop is CASSVATSGWETQYF. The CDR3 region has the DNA TGTGCCAGCAGCGTAGCGACTAGCGGGTGGGAGACCCAGTACTTC.

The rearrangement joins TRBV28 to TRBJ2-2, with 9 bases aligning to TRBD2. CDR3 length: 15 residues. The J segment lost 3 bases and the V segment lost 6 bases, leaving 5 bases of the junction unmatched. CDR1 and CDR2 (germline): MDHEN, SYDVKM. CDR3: CASRRLAVDTGELFF. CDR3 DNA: TGTGCCAGCAGACGACTAGCGGTTGACACCGGGGAGCTGTTTTTT.

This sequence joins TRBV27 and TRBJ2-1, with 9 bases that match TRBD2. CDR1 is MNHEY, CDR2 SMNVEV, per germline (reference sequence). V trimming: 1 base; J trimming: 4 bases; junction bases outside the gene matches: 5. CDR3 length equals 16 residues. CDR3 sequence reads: CASSLFPSGAYNEQFF. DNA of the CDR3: TGTGCCAGCAGTTTATTCCCTAGCGGGGCTTACAATGAGCAGTTCTTC.

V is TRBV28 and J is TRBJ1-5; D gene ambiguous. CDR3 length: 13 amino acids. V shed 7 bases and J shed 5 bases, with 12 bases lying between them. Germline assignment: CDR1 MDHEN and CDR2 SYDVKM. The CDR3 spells CASTLGKHQPQHF. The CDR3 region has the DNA TGTGCCAGCACCCTAGGGAAACATCAGCCCCAGCATTTT.

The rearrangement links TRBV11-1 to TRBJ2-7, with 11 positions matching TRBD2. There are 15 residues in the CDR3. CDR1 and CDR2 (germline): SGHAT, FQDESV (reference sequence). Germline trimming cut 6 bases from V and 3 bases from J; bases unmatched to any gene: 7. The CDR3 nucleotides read TGTGCCAGCAGGGATTCCGGGACTAGCGGCTACGAGCAGTACTTC. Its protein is CASRDSGTSGYEQYF.

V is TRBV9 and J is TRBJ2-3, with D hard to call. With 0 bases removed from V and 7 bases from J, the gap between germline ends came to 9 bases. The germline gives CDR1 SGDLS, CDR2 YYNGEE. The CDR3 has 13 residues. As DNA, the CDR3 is TGTGCCAGCAGCGTAGACAGCCGCAATACGCAGTATTTT. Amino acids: CASSVDSRNTQYF.

The DNA of the CDR3 is TGTGCCAGCAGCAGAAGGTTGGGGGGCCGGAGCACTGAAGCTTTCTTT. This codes for CASSRRLGGRSTEAFF. The chain employs TRBV27 and TRBJ1-1, with D perhaps TRBD1 (6 bases). The V gene's germline CDR1 is MNHEY and CDR2 SMNVEV (reference sequence). V lost 6 bases and J 4 bases, leaving 21 bases between the germline ends. CDR3 length: 16 residues.